Following are 20 T cell receptor beta chains from one sample sequenced in a study of shared clonotypes between healthy human individuals. Clones were sequenced by immunoSEQ multiplex PCR, and TCRdb holds only the in-frame ones, with some missing. The table has about 530,000 clones, 90% to 96% seen once. Specimen: naive CD4+ T cells sorted from blood. The subset denotes: CD45RA+ positively selected. The receptors were sampled from a woman aged 25 to 39 in good health.

The chain combines TRBV28 with TRBJ2-7, with D possibly TRBD1 on 7 matching bases. This CDR3 region has 15 residues. With 7 bases removed from V and 2 bases from J, the gap between germline ends came to 18 bases. The germline V gene encodes CDR1 MDHEN and CDR2 SYDVKM. CDR3 coding DNA: TGTGCCAGCACTCTCCGGCAGGGGGGACCCTACGAGCAGTACTTC. Translating gives CASTLRQGGPYEQYF.

The chain couples TRBV19 to TRBJ2-5; D is undetermined. The CDR3 runs to 13 residues. Trimming pared 11 bases from V and 1 base from J, leaving 14 bases between. CDR1 is LNHDA, CDR2 SQIVND, per germline (reference sequence). This CDR3 is CASSPVIQETQYF. The CDR3, as DNA: TGTGCCTCCTCCCCGGTGATCCAAGAGACCCAGTACTTC.

The J gene is TRBJ2-7, the V gene TRBV7-8, with 9 bases identical to TRBD1. CDR3 size: 18 residues. Germline CDR1 SGHVS, CDR2 FQNEAQ. J gave up 4 bases and V 0 bases, and 13 bases lay outside the gene matches. The CDR3 DNA is TGTGCCAGCAGCTTAGCGTATAATTGGGACAGGGAATTTTACGAGCAGTACTTC. It specifies CASSLAYNWDREFYEQYF. Variable domain in full (rest from reference TRBV7-8 and TRBJ2-7): GAGVSQSPRYKVAKRGQDVALRCDPISGHVSLFWYQQALGQGPEFLTYFQNEAQLDKSGLPSDRFFAERPEGSVSTLKIQRTQQEDSAVYLCASSLAYNWDREFYEQYFGPGTRLTVT.

This rearrangement joins TRBV28 to TRBJ2-7; 10 bases line up with TRBD1. The V and J ends lost 5 bases and 8 bases, in that order; junction bases with no gene match: 9. Per the germline V gene, CDR1 is MDHEN and CDR2 is SYDVKM. CDR3 length: 14 amino acids. The CDR3 region is CASSGDRGPGKQYF. The DNA for the CDR3 is TGTGCCAGCAGTGGGGACAGGGGCCCGGGTAAGCAGTACTTC. Full variable domain (outside the CDR3, taken from reference TRBV28 and TRBJ2-7): DVKVTQSSRYLVKRTGEKVFLECVQDMDHENMFWYRQDPGLGLRLIYFSYDVKMKEKGDIPEGYSVSREKKERFSLILESASTNQTSMYLCASSGDRGPGKQYFGPGTRLTVT.

The CDR3 DNA reads TGTGCCAGCAGTTACTCGCGGCACTCTGGAAACACCATATATTTT. Amino acid sequence: CASSYSRHSGNTIYF. The chain joins TRBV6-5 to TRBJ1-3; D is uncertain. Germline V gives CDR1 MNHEY, CDR2 SVGAGI. This CDR3 is built from 15 residues. V lost 0 bases and J 0 bases, leaving 6 bases between the germline ends.

The chain links TRBV19 to TRBJ2-3; TRBD2 agrees at 14 bases. The CDR3 has 17 residues. Trimming at V came to 6 bases and at J to 3 bases, leaving 8 bases not matched to a gene. Germline CDR1 reads LNHDA; CDR2 reads SQIVND (reference sequence). The CDR3 here is CASRGTGTSGRTDTQYF. CDR3 DNA: TGTGCCAGTAGGGGAACCGGGACTAGCGGGAGAACAGATACGCAGTATTTT. The full variable domain, its missing parts supplied by reference TRBV19 and TRBJ2-3, is DGGITQSPKYLFRKEGQNVTLSCEQNLNHDAMYWYRQDPGQGLRLIYYSQIVNDFQKGDIAEGYSVSREKKESFPLTVTSAQKNPTAFYLCASRGTGTSGRTDTQYFGPGTRLTVL.

The chain couples TRBV19 to TRBJ2-7, with TRBD1 matching 9 bases. The CDR3 contains 15 residues. Germline V gene sequence: CDR1 LNHDA, CDR2 SQIVND (reference sequence). J lost 1 base, V lost 4 bases, and 5 bases had no gene match. The CDR3 DNA reads TGTGCCAGTAGTACCGGGACAGGGCAATCCTACGAGCAGTACTTC. As protein: CASSTGTGQSYEQYF.

The V call is TRBV7-8, the J call TRBJ2-7, with D perhaps matching TRBD1 (6 bases). V lost 1 base and J lost 2, with 15 bases in between. The CDR3 consists of 16 residues. Germline V CDR1 and CDR2: SGHVS, FQNEAQ. CDR3 nucleotide sequence: TGTGCCAGCAGCTTAGAGTCAGGGGTGAATACCTACGAGCAGTACTTC. It is translated as CASSLESGVNTYEQYF.

This chain links TRBV15 with TRBJ1-5, with a possible D match to TRBD1 (6 bases). CDR3 length: 16 residues. From germline, CDR1 is LNHNV and CDR2 YYDKDF (reference sequence). V lost 0 bases to trimming and J lost 5 bases, with 14 bases between them. This CDR3 reads CATSRDSQGNHQPQHF. The CDR3 DNA reads TGTGCCACCAGCAGAGATAGCCAGGGGAATCATCAGCCCCAGCATTTT. Complete variable domain (other parts from reference TRBV15 and TRBJ1-5): DAMVIQNPRYQVTQFGKPVTLSCSQTLNHNVMYWYQQKSSQAPKLLFHYYDKDFNNEADTPDNFQSRRPNTSFCFLDIRSPGLGDTAMYLCATSRDSQGNHQPQHFGDGTRLSIL.

V is TRBV5-1 and J is TRBJ2-5; 9 bases are a match to TRBD1. CDR1 SGHRS and CDR2 YFSETQ come from the germline V gene. With V trimmed by 5 bases and J by 11 bases, 13 bases remained unmatched. This CDR3 has 14 residues. CDR3 in DNA: TGCGCCAGCAGAACCGGGACAGGGAGCGTCGGGCAGTACTTC. The encoded protein is CASRTGTGSVGQYF.

The chain recombines TRBV28 with TRBJ2-5, with D possibly matching TRBD2 (5 bases). The germline V gene has CDR1 MDHEN and CDR2 SYDVKM. CDR3 length: 14 amino acids. V shed 6 bases and J shed 11 bases, with 22 bases lying between them. The CDR3 DNA follows: TGTGCCAGCAGACCAAGCCTAGGCCTTTGGGAGCAGTACTTC. The encoded protein is CASRPSLGLWEQYF.

The V call is TRBV28, the J call TRBJ1-2; TRBD1 aligns across 9 bases. CDR3 length: 15 residues. The V gene end was trimmed by 5 bases and the J gene end by 3 bases; junction bases not matched to a gene: 7. Germline loops: CDR1 MDHEN, CDR2 SYDVKM. CDR3 coding DNA: TGTGCCAGCAGTCGGACAGGGGTTCCCTACTATGGCTACACCTTC. It is translated as CASSRTGVPYYGYTF.

The gene calls are TRBV28 and TRBJ2-7; weak D call: TRBD1 (5 bases). Per germline, CDR1 MDHEN and CDR2 SYDVKM. The CDR3 is 12 residues long. Trimming removed 7 bases from V and 5 bases from J, with 12 bases in between. Here the CDR3 DNA reads TGTGCCAGCAACAGGCGACCCCACGAGCAGTACTTC. Its translation: CASNRRPHEQYF. Drawing the rest from reference TRBV28 and TRBJ2-7, the complete variable domain is DVKVTQSSRYLVKRTGEKVFLECVQDMDHENMFWYRQDPGLGLRLIYFSYDVKMKEKGDIPEGYSVSREKKERFSLILESASTNQTSMYLCASNRRPHEQYFGPGTRLTVT.

This clone was found once. This chain links TRBV18 with TRBJ1-5; no definite D call. V was cut by 9 bases and J by 2 bases, with 11 bases left in between. The germline V gene has CDR1 KGHSH and CDR2 LQKENI. The CDR3 covers 13 residues. The CDR3 sequence is CASQELRNQPQHF. The DNA of the CDR3 is TGTGCCAGTCAGGAACTTCGCAATCAGCCCCAGCATTTT.

The J gene is TRBJ2-3, the V gene TRBV5-2; TRBD2, as called in the table, went unchecked against the DNA. TRBV5-2 corresponds to a pseudogene. The CDR3 is 18 amino acids. The DNA for the CDR3 is TGTGCCAGCAGCCAACGCCCCAGGGTAGCGGGTAACACAGATACGCAGTATTTT. It is translated as CASSQRPRVAGNTDTQYF.

The chain employs TRBV5-1 and TRBJ2-7; D may correspond to TRBD1 or TRBD2 (6 bases each). Matching the DNA end better, TRBJ2-4 makes the J call doubtful. The CDR3 consists of 18 residues. CDR1 is SGHRS and CDR2 is YFSETQ in the germline V gene. The CDR3 reads CASSSTGGVSAAKNIQYF. The CDR3 DNA sequence: TGCGCCAGCAGCTCAACCGGGGGCGTCTCGGCGGCCAAAAACATTCAGTACTTC.

The chain links TRBV28 to TRBJ2-1; D may be TRBD2 (5 bases). With 6 bases removed from V and 5 bases from J, the gap between germline ends came to 20 bases. This CDR3 is 16 amino acids long. Germline CDR1 MDHEN, CDR2 SYDVKM. The CDR3 region has the DNA TGTGCCAGCAGCCCGGCGGCGGCGGGCCGGGACAATGAGCAGTTCTTC. It encodes CASSPAAAGRDNEQFF.

This rearrangement joins TRBV7-5 to TRBJ2-7; the table's D call of TRBD1 was not tested on the DNA. TRBV7-5 is a pseudogene. CDR3 size: 18 residues. The CDR3 region is CVRSYRDRDSESSYEQYF. CDR3 coding DNA: TGTGTCAGAAGCTACCGGGACAGGGATTCGGAGAGCTCCTACGAGCAGTACTTC.

This chain connects TRBV28 to TRBJ1-5; tentative D call: TRBD1 (6 bases). The germline gives CDR1 MDHEN, CDR2 SYDVKM. V lost 3 bases to trimming and J lost 0 bases, with 9 bases between them. The CDR3 consists of 15 residues. Here the CDR3 DNA reads TGTGCCAGCAGTTTGGCAGGGGCTAGCAATCAGCCCCAGCATTTT. It translates to CASSLAGASNQPQHF. Together with reference TRBV28 and TRBJ1-5, the CDR3 gives the full variable domain: DVKVTQSSRYLVKRTGEKVFLECVQDMDHENMFWYRQDPGLGLRLIYFSYDVKMKEKGDIPEGYSVSREKKERFSLILESASTNQTSMYLCASSLAGASNQPQHFGDGTRLSIL.

This sequence joins TRBV6-6 and TRBJ2-7; D is undetermined. Between the trimmed V and J ends, which lost 2 bases and 0 bases, there was a span of 8 bases. The CDR3 length is 14 residues. The V gene's germline CDR1 is MNHNY and CDR2 SVGAGI (reference sequence). The CDR3 DNA sequence: TGTGCCAGCAGTTACAAGGGTCCCTCCTACGAGCAGTACTTC. Protein product: CASSYKGPSYEQYF.